This TCR beta chain is drawn from a study of PD-L1 blockade in urothelial cancer (dated by TCRdb to the late 2010s). The study in broad terms: All patients started therapy in about 2014 and received atezolizumab 1,200 mg intravenously every 3 weeks. About 85% of the 29 patients were males with bladder-origin urothelial cancer, and about 65% of the roughly 30 reported a prior smoking history. An ECOG performance status of 0 or 1 was recorded for the patients, and 0 to 3 prior chemotherapy regimens had been received by the patients. Blood samples were analyzed at 3 weeks after treatment start (second dose) and at 6 weeks after treatment start. A median of roughly 140,000 T cells and 80,000 to 95,000 unique TCRs was obtained from blood samples, and a median clonality of roughly 0.074 was observed. The study was an exploratory multi-omic analysis of somatic, immune and clinical correlates of response to PD-L1 blockade with atezolizumab in urothelial cancer. TCR sequencing covered pretreatment tumor samples and matched, serially collected peripheral blood taken before and after atezolizumab treatment. Durable clinical benefit meant progression-free survival longer than 6 months, and TCR features were also tested against progression-free and overall survival. In the same patients, pretreatment tumors underwent whole exome sequencing and RNA sequencing in addition to TCR sequencing. Durable clinical benefit was achieved by nine patients but not by the remaining 20. Just over 28 patients had pretreatment blood TCR-seq, 24 had at least one posttreatment blood collection, and 24 had tumor TCR-seq.

Notes on this clone: Its antigen has not been determined. Base qualities are missing; no much larger clone stands one base away.

Synthetic TCR analog templates were spiked into each PCR so that absolute template abundance could be estimated from read counts. TCRbeta CDR3 regions were amplified from genomic DNA with bias-controlled V and J gene primers using the immunoSEQ assay. Rearranged TCRbeta segments were sequenced at approximately 20X coverage. As for the authors' bioinformatics: Clustering was used to correct sequencing errors, and CDR3s were annotated against IMGT to assign V, D and J genes. Out-of-frame and stop-codon sequences were excluded, and only productive TCRbeta rearrangements were used in downstream analyses. To compute clonality, Shannon entropy was normalized by the log of the number of unique productive sequences and then subtracted from one. Fisher's exact test with Benjamini-Hochberg correction, at a threshold of adjusted p below 0.01, was used to find clones that differed between time points or between blood and tumor. TCRdb re-hosts the immuneACCESS table, in-frame sequences only. Its copies lack some clones; in the studies checked, an unresolved V gene accounts for under half of them, and the cause for the rest is not known. That table gives V, J and clone size, and the DNA gave D and trimming. The sample table shows tens of thousands of clones, and around 85% are seen once. In total, the top ten clones hold roughly 6.6% of the sample.

This specimen's time point label, per the study, means: pretreatment peripheral blood. The cohort comprised roughly 30 patients with locally advanced or metastatic urothelial carcinoma treated at Memorial Sloan Kettering on a trial protocol. Peripheral blood mononuclear cells were collected pretreatment and during treatment, with between 1 and 8 total time points per patient. The Qiagen DNeasy Blood extraction kit was used to purify genomic DNA from total PBMCs and from tumor samples. PBMCs were collected pretreatment and during treatment and were isolated and stored as previously described. CDR1 and CDR2 are read off the germline V gene as SGHDT and YYEEEE. V lost 5 bases and J lost 13 bases; the stretch between them is 15 bases long. Including cysteine and phenylalanine, the CDR3 has 11 amino acids. The CDR3 DNA has 33 bases and is translated from base 1. General conclusions and limits of the study: A pretreatment peripheral blood TCR clonality below the median was linked to improved progression-free and overall survival. At 3 weeks after the start of treatment, tumor-associated TCR clones in peripheral blood had expanded more in patients with durable benefit (n ≈ 22, p = 0.022). Because the sample size was small (n ≈ 28) and many of the analyses were exploratory, the results are meant to be hypothesis-generating.

Sequences were derived from PBMCs, sampled around atezolizumab (anti-PD-L1) treatment. The sequence derives from a man in his forties with urothelial cancer. Rearrangement joined TRBV5-6 to TRBJ1-1; TRBD1 might be the D gene, on 5 matching bases. The sequenced DNA is TGTGCCAGCAGATACGGGACTCGGGTTTTCTTT. This is translated as CASRYGTRVFF.